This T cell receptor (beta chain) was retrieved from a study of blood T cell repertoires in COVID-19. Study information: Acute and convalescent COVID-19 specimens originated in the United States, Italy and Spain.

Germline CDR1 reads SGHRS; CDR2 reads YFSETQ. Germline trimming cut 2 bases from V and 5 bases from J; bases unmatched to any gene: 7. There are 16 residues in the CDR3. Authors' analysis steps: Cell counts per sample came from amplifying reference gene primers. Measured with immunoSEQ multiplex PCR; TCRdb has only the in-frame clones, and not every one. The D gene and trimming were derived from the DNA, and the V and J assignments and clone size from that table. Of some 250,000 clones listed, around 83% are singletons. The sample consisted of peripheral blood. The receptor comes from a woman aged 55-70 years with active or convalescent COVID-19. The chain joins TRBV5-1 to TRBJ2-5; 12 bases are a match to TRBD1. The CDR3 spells CASSFPGQGAGETQYF. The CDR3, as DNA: TGCGCCAGCAGCTTTCCGGGACAGGGGGCTGGGGAGACCCAGTACTTC.